This entry is about one T cell receptor (beta chain). The method was immunoSEQ multiplex PCR; TCRdb's version includes in-frame clones alone and lacks a portion of them. The sample yields a few hundred thousand clones, over 80% seen once. Participants were aged about 18 to 100 years from approximately 25 US areas. Assignment of participants to cohorts was predicated upon participant-reported clinical history. In Cohort 3, a recovered donor had either two negative PCRs, clearance, or symptom resolution. The record originates from a study of blood T cell repertoires in COVID-19. At the level of the study: T cells, B-cell-depleted T cells, or PBMCs provided the cDNA or gDNA that served as material.

V lost 8 bases and J lost 4, with 13 bases in between. Germline CDR1 reads SEHNR; CDR2 reads FQNEAQ (reference sequence). There are 13 residues in the CDR3. Sample: PBMCs or T cells enriched from blood (not recorded which). The receptor was derived from a woman between 50 and 59 years old who had recovered from COVID-19. The chain combines TRBV7-9 with TRBJ2-3, with D possibly being TRBD2 (6 bases). CDR3 bases: TGTGCCAGCGTGCGGGGTATTGCAGATACGCAGTATTTT. This encodes CASVRGIADTQYF. The variable domain in full, with the rest retrieved from reference TRBV7-9 and TRBJ2-3, is DTGVSQNPRHKITKRGQNVTFRCDPISEHNRLYWYRQTLGQGPEFLTYFQNEAQLEKSRLLSDRFSAERPKGSFSTLEIQRTEQGDSAMYLCASVRGIADTQYFGPGTRLTVL.